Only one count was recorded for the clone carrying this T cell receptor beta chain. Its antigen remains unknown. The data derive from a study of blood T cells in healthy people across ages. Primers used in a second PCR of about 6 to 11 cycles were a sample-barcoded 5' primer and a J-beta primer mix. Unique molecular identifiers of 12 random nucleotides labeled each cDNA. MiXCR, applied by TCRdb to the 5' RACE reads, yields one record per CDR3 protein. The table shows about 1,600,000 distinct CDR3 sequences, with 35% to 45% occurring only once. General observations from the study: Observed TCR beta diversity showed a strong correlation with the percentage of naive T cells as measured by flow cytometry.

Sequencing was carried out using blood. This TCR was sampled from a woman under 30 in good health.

This chain's CDR3 is CASSEPPGGSGGNNEQYF. CDR3 DNA: TGTGCCAGCAGTGAACCCCCGGGTGGGAGCGGGGGAAACAATGAGCAGTACTTC. This chain links TRBV25-1 with TRBJ2-7; TRBD2 agrees at 8 bases. V lost 2 bases to trimming and J lost 7 bases; unmatched junction nucleotides: 19. Germline CDR1 MGHDK, CDR2 SYGVNS. The CDR3 contains 18 residues.